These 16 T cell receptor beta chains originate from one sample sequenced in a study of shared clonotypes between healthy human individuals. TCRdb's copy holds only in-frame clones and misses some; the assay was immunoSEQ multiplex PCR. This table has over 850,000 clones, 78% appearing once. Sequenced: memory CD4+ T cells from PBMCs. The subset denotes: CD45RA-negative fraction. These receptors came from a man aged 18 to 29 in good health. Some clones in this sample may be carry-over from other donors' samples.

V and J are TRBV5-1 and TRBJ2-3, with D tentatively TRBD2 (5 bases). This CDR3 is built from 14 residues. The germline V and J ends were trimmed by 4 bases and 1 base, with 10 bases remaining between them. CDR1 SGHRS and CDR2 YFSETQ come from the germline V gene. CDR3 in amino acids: CASSGLPGTDTQYF. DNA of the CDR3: TGCGCCAGCAGCGGACTGCCGGGCACAGATACGCAGTATTTT.

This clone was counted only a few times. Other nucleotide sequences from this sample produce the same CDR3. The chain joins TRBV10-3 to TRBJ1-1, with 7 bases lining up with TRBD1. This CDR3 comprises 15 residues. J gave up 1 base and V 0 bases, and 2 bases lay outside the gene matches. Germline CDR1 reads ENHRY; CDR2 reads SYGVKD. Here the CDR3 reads CAISESDRPNTEAFF. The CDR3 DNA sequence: TGTGCCATCAGTGAGTCGGACAGGCCGAACACTGAAGCTTTCTTT.

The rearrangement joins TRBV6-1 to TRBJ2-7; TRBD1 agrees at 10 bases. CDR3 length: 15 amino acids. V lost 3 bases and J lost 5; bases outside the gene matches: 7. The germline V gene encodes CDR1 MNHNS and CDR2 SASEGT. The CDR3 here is CASSEGQGRVNEQYF. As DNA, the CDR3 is TGTGCCAGCAGTGAGGGACAGGGGCGGGTAAACGAGCAGTACTTC.

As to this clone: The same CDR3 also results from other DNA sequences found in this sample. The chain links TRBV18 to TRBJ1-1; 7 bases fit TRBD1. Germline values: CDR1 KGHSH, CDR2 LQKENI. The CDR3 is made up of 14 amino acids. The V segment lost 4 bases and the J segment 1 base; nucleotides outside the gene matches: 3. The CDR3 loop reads CASSLGQANTEAFF. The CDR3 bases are TGTGCCAGCTCACTTGGACAGGCGAACACTGAAGCTTTCTTT.

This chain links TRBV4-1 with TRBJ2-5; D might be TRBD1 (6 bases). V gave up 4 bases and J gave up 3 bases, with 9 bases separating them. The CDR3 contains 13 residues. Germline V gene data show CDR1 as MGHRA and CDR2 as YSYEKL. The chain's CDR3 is CASSLQGKETQYF. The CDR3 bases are TGCGCCAGCAGCCTACAGGGAAAAGAGACCCAGTACTTC.

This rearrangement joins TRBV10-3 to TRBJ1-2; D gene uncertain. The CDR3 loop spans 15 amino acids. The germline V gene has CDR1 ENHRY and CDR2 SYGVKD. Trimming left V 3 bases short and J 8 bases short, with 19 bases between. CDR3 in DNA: TGTGCCATCAGTGACCCCGGAAGTGGGCCCTGGGGCTACACCTTC. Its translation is CAISDPGSGPWGYTF.

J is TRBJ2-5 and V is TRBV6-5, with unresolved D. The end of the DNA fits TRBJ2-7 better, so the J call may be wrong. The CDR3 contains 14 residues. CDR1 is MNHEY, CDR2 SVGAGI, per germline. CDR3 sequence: CASSGWGNAYEQYF. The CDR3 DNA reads TGTGCCAGCTCCGGCTGGGGAAACGCCTACGAGCAGTACTTC.

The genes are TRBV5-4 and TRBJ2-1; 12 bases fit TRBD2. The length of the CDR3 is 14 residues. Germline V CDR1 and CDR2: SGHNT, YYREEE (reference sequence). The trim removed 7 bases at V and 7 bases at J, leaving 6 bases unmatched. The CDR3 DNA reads TGTGCCAGCGGTTGGACTAGCGGGAAGAATGAGCAGTTCTTC. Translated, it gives CASGWTSGKNEQFF. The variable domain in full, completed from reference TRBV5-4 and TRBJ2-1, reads ETGVTQSPTHLIKTRGQQVTLRCSSQSGHNTVSWYQQALGQGPQFIFQYYREEENGRGNFPPRFSGLQFPNYSSELNVNALELDDSALYLCASGWTSGKNEQFFGPGTRLTVL.

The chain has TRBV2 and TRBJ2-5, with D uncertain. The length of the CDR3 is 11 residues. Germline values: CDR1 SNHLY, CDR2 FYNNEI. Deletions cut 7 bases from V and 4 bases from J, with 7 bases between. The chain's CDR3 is CASIRSETQYF. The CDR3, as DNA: TGTGCCAGCATCCGGTCAGAGACCCAGTACTTC. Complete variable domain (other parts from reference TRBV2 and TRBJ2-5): EPEVTQTPSHQVTQMGQEVILRCVPISNHLYFYWYRQILGQKVEFLVSFYNNEISEKSEIFDDQFSVERPDGSNFTLKIRSTKLEDSAMYFCASIRSETQYFGPGTRLLVL.

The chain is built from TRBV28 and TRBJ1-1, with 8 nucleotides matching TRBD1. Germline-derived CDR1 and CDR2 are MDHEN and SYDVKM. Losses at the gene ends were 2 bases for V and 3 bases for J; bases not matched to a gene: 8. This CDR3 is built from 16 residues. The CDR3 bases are TGTGCCAGCAGTTTACCCCCTGGACAGGGTGACACTGAAGCTTTCTTT. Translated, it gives CASSLPPGQGDTEAFF.

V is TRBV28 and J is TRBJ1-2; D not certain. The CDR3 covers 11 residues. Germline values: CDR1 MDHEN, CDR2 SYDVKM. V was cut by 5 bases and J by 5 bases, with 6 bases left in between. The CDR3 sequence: CASSATYGYTF. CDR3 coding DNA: TGTGCCAGCAGTGCGACGTATGGCTACACCTTC.

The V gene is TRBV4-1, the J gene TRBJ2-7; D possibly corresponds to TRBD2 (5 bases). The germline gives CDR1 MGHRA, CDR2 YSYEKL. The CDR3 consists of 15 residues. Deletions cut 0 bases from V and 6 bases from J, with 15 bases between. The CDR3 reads CASSQERTGWREQYF. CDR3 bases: TGCGCCAGCAGCCAAGAAAGAACGGGATGGCGCGAGCAGTACTTC.

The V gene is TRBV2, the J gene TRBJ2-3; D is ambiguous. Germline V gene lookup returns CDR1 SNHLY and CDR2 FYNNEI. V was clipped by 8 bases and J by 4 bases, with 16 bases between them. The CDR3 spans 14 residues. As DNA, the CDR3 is TGTGCCAGCGGAAATAGTCGAGGCGCAGATACGCAGTATTTT. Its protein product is CASGNSRGADTQYF.

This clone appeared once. The CDR3: CASSVTGQGATGELFF. The CDR3 region has the DNA TGTGCCAGCAGCGTGACGGGACAGGGAGCCACCGGGGAGCTGTTTTTT. The J gene is TRBJ2-2, the V gene TRBV9, with TRBD1 matching over 9 bases. This CDR3 is 16 amino acids long. Losses at the gene ends were 2 bases for V and 4 bases for J; bases not matched to a gene: 6. The germline CDR1 and CDR2 sequences are SGDLS and YYNGEE. The entire variable domain, with the rest obtained from reference TRBV9 and TRBJ2-2, is as follows: DSGVTQTPKHLITATGQRVTLRCSPRSGDLSVYWYQQSLDQGLQFLIQYYNGEERAKGNILERFSAQQFPDLHSELNLSSLELGDSALYFCASSVTGQGATGELFFGEGSRLTVL.

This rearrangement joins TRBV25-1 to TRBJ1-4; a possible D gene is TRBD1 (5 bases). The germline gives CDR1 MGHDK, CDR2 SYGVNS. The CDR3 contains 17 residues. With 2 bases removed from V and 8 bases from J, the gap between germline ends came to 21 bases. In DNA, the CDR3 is TGTGCCAGCAGTGAAGTAGCAGGGACTTTCGGGCGCGAAAAACTGTTTTTT. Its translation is CASSEVAGTFGREKLFF. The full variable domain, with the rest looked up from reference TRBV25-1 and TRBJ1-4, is EADIYQTPRYLVIGTGKKITLECSQTMGHDKMYWYQQDPGMELHLIHYSYGVNSTEKGDLSSESTVSRIRTEHFPLTLESARPSHTSQYLCASSEVAGTFGREKLFFGSGTQLSVL.

This chain's CDR3 is CASSEARRGGVEQYF. The CDR3 DNA reads TGTGCCAGCAGTGAAGCGCGGAGAGGGGGCGTCGAGCAGTACTTC. The rearrangement joins TRBV6-1 to TRBJ2-5; TRBD1 aligns across 7 bases. The J call is in doubt because the DNA end fits TRBJ2-7 better. CDR1 MNHNS and CDR2 SASEGT come from the germline V gene. There are 15 residues in the CDR3.